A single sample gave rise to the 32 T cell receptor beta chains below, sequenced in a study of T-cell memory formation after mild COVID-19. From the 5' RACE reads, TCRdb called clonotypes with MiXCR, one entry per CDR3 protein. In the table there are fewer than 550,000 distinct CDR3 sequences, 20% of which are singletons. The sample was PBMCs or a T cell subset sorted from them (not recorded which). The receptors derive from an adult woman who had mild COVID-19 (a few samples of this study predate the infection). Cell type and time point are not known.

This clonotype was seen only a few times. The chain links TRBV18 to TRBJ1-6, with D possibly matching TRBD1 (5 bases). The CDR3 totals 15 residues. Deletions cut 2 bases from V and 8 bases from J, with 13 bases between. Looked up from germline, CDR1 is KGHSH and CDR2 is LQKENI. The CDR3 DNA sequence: TGTGCCAGCTCACCAACCCAGGGAAGTGATTCACCCCTCCACTTT. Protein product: CASSPTQGSDSPLHF. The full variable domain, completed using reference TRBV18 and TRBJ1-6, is NAGVMQNPRHLVRRRGQEARLRCSPMKGHSHVYWYRQLPEEGLKFMVYLQKENIIDESGMPKERFSAEFPKEGPSILRIQQVVRGDSAAYFCASSPTQGSDSPLHFGNGTRLTVT.

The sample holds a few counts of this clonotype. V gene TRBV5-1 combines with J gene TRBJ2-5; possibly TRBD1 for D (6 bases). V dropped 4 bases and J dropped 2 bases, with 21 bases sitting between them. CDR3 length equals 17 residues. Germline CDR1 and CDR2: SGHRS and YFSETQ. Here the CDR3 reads CASSRDPFRDKQETQYF. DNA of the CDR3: TGCGCCAGCAGCCGGGACCCCTTCCGGGACAAACAAGAGACCCAGTACTTC.

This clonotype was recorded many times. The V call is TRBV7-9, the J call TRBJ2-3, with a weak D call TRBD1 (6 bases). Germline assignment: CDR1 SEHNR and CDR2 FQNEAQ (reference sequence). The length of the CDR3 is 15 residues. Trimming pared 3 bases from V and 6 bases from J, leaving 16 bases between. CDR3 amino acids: CASSFFRTQGDTQYF. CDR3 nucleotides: TGTGCCAGCAGCTTCTTTCGCACCCAGGGGGATACGCAGTATTTT.

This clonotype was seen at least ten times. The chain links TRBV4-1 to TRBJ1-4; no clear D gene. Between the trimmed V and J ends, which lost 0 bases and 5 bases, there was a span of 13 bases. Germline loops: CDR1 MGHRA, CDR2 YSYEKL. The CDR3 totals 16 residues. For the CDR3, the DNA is TGCGCCAGCAGCCAAGATCGAACTAGAGGGAATGAAAAACTGTTTTTT. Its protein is CASSQDRTRGNEKLFF.

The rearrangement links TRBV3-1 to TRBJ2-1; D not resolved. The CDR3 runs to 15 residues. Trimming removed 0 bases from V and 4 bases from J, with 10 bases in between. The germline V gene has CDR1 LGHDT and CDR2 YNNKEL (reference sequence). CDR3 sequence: CASSQEPDGYNEQFF. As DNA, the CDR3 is TGTGCCAGCAGCCAAGAACCGGACGGGTACAATGAGCAGTTCTTC.

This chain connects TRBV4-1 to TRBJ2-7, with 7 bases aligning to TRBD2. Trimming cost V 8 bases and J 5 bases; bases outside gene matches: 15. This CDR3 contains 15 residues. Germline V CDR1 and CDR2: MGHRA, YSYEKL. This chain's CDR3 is CASASATGGRDEQYF. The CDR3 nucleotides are TGCGCCAGCGCGAGCGCTACGGGGGGTCGCGACGAGCAGTACTTC.

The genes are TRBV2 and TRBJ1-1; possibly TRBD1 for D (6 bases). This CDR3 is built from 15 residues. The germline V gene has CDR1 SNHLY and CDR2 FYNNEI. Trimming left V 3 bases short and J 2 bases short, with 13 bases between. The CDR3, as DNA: TGTGCCAGCAGTGATTCGTTACAGGGAAACACTGAAGCTTTCTTT. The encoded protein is CASSDSLQGNTEAFF.

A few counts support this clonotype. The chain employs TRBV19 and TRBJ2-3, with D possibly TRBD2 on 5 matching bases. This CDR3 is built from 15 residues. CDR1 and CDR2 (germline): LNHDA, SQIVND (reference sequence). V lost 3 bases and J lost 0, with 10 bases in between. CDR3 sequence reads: CASSILSGSTDTQYF. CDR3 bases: TGTGCCAGTAGTATTCTGTCGGGAAGCACAGATACGCAGTATTTT.

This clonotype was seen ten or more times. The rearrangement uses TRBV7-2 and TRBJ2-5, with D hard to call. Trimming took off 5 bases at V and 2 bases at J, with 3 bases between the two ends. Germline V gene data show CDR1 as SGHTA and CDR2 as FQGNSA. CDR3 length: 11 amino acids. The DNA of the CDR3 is TGTGCCAGCAGCGCTCAAGAGACCCAGTACTTC. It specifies CASSAQETQYF.

The CDR3 reads CASSVGSSNTGELFF. In DNA, the CDR3 is TGTGCCAGCAGTGTGGGCAGTTCGAACACCGGGGAGCTGTTTTTT. The chain has TRBV6-4 and TRBJ2-2; D unresolved. Trimming cost V 4 bases and J 0 bases, with 9 bases left between them. The germline V gene has CDR1 MRHNA and CDR2 SNTAGT. This CDR3 comprises 15 residues.

This chain's CDR3 is CSASPSGVTEAFF. The CDR3 region has the DNA TGCAGTGCTAGTCCCAGTGGAGTCACTGAAGCTTTCTTT. This chain connects TRBV20-1 to TRBJ1-1, with D uncertain. The length of the CDR3 is 13 residues. Looked up from germline, CDR1 is DFQATT and CDR2 is SNEGSKA (reference sequence). V lost 3 bases and J 4 bases, leaving 12 bases between the germline ends.

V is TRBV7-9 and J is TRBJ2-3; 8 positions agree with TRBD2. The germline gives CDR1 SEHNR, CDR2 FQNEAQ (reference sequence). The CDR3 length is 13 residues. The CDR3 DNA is TGTGGTCTTAGGCGGGAGGTCGCAGATACGCAGTATTTT. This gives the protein CGLRREVADTQYF.

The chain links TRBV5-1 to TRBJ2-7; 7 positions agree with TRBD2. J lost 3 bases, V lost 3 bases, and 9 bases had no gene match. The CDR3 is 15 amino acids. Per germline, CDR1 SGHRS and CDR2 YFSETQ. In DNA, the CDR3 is TGCGCCAGCAGCTACTTTGGCGGGAGCGTCTACGAGCAGTACTTC. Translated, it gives CASSYFGGSVYEQYF.

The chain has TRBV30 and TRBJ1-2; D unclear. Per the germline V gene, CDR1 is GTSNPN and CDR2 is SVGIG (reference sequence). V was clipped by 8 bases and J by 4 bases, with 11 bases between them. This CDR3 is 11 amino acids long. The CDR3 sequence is CAPLGSYGYTF. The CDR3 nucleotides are TGTGCCCCCCTCGGGAGCTATGGCTACACCTTC.

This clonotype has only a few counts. The CDR3 DNA is TGTGCCAGCAGCTTTTCGGACATAGAAGCTTTCTTT. Protein product: CASSFSDIEAFF. This rearrangement joins TRBV7-9 to TRBJ1-1, with a tentative D call TRBD1 (5 bases). The CDR3 contains 12 residues. Deletions cut 3 bases from V and 8 bases from J, with 10 bases between. In germline, CDR1 is SEHNR, CDR2 FQNEAQ (reference sequence).

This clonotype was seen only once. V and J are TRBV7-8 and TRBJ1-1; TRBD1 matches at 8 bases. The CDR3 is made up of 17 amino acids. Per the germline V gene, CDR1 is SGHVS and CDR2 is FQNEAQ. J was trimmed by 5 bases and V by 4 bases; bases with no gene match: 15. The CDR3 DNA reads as TGTGCCAGCAGCTCGGAGGCTAGACAGGGGCCTAATACTGAAGCTTTCTTT. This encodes CASSSEARQGPNTEAFF.

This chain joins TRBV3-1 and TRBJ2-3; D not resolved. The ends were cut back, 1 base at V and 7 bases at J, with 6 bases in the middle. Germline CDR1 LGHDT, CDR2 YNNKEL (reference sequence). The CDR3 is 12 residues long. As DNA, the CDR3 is TGTGCCAGCAGCCAAGTGACCCATACGCAGTATTTT. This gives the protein CASSQVTHTQYF.

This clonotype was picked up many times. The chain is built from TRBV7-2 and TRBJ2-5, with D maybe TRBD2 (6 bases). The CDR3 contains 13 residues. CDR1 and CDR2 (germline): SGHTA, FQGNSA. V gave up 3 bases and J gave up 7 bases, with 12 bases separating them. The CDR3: CASSFGPGGTQYF. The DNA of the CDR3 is TGTGCCAGCAGCTTTGGGCCCGGGGGGACCCAGTACTTC. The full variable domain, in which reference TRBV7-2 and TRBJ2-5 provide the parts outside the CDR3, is GAGVSQSPSNKVTEKGKDVELRCDPISGHTALYWYRQSLGQGLEFLIYFQGNSAPDKSGLPSDRFSAERTGGSVSTLTIQRTQQEDSAVYLCASSFGPGGTQYFGPGTRLLVL.

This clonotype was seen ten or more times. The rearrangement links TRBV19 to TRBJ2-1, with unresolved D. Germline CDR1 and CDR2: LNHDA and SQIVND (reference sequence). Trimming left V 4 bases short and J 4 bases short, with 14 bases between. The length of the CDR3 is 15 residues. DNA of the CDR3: TGTGCCAGTAGTACTCTCACAGTAGGTTACAATGAGCAGTTCTTC. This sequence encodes CASSTLTVGYNEQFF.

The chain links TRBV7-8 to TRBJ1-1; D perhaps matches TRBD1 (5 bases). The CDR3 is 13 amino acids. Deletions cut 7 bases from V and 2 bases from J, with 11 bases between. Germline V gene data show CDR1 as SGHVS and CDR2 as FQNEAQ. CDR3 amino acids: CASIPGGNTEAFF. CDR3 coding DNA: TGTGCCAGCATACCGGGGGGAAACACTGAAGCTTTCTTT.

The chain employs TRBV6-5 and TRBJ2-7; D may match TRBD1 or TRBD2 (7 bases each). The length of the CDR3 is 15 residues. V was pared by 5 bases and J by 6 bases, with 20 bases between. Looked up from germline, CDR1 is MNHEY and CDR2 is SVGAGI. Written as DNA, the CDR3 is TGTGCCAGCAGTCCACGGGGGGACAGTCGGGGCGAGCAGTACTTC. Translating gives CASSPRGDSRGEQYF.

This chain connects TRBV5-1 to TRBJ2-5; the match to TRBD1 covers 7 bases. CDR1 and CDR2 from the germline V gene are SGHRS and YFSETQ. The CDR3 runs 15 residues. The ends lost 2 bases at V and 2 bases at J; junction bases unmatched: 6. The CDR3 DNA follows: TGCGCCAGCAGCTTTTGGTGGGGACAGCAAGAGACCCAGTACTTC. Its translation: CASSFWWGQQETQYF.

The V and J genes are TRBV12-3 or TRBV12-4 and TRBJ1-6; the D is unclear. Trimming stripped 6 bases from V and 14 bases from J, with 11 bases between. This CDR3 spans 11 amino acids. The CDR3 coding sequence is TGTGCCAGCAGCAAGAGCAAGGCCCTCCACTTT. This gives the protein CASSKSKALHF.

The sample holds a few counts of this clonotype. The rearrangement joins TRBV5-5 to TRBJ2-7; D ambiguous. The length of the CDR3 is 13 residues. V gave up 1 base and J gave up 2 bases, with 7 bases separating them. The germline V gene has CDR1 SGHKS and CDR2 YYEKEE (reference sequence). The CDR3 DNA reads TGTGCCAGCAGCTTGTCCGAAACCTACGAGCAGTACTTC. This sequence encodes CASSLSETYEQYF.

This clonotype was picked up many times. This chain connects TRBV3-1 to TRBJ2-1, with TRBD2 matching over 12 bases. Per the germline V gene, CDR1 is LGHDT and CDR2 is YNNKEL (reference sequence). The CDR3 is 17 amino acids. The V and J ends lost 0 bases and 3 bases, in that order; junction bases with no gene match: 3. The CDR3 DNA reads TGTGCCAGCAGCCAAGATCAACTAGCGGGAGGCTACAATGAGCAGTTCTTC. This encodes CASSQDQLAGGYNEQFF.

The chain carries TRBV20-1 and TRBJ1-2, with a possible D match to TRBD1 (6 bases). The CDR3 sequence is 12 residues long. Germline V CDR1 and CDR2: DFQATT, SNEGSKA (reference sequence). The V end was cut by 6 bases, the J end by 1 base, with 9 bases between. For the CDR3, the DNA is TGCAGTGCAAAGGACAGTAACTATGGCTACACCTTC. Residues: CSAKDSNYGYTF.

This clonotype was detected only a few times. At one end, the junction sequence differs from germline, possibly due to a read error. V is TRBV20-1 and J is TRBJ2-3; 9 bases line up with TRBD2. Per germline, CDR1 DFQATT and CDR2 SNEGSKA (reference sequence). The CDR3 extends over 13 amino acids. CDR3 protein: CSAASGNTDTQCF. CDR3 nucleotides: TGCAGTGCAGCTAGCGGGAACACAGATACGCAGTGTTTT.

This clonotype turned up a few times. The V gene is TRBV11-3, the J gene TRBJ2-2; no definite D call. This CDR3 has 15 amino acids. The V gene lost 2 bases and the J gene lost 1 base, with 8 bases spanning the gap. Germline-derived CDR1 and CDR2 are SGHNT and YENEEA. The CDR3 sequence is CASSLLSGNTGELFF. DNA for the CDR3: TGTGCCAGCAGCTTATTATCAGGGAACACCGGGGAGCTGTTTTTT. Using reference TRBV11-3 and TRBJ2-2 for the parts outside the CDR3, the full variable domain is EAGVVQSPRYKIIEKKQPVAFWCNPISGHNTLYWYLQNLGQGPELLIRYENEEAVDDSQLPKDRFSAERLKGVDSTLKIQPAELGDSAVYLCASSLLSGNTGELFFGEGSRLTVL.

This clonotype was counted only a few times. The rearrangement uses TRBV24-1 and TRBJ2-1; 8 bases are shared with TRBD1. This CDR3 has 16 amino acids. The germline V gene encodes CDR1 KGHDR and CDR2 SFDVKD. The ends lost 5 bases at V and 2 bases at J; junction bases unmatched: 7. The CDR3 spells CATSGERTGTYNEQFF. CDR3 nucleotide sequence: TGTGCCACCAGTGGGGAACGGACAGGGACCTACAATGAGCAGTTCTTC.

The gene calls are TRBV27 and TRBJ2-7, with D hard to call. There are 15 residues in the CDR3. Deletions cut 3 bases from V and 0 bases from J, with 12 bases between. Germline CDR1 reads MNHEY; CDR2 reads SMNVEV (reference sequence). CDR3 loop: CASSFETRFSYEQYF. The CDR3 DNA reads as TGTGCCAGCAGTTTCGAGACACGCTTCTCCTACGAGCAGTACTTC.

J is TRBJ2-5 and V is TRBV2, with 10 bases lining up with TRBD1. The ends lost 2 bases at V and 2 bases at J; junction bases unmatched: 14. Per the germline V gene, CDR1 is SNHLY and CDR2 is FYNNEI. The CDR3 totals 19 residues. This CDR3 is CASSEFLGQGPAGQETQYF. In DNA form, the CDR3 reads TGTGCCAGCAGTGAATTTTTGGGACAGGGGCCGGCTGGTCAAGAGACCCAGTACTTC.

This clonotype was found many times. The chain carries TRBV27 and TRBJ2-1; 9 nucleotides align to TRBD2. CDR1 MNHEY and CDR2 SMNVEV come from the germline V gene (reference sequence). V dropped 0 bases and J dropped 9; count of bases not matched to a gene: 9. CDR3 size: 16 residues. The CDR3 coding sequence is TGTGCCAGCAGTTTATCGGGCGGGAGGGCAGAAGGTGAGCAGTTCTTC. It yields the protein CASSLSGGRAEGEQFF.